One T cell receptor beta chain is described in this entry. The V gene's germline CDR1 is KGHSH and CDR2 LQKENI. The CDR3 extends over 14 amino acids. Trimming removed 1 base at V and 5 bases at J, with 9 bases between. The sample belongs to a study of blood T cell repertoires in COVID-19. Profiled with immunoSEQ multiplex PCR; TCRdb holds only in-frame clones, not every one. The profile covers approximately 38,000 clones, with about nine tenths appearing a single time and around 5.4% taken by the ten largest. The TCR sequence derives from a woman older than 75 with acute or convalescent COVID-19. Specimen: peripheral blood. The chain joins TRBV18 to TRBJ1-5; D not resolved. For the CDR3, the DNA is TGTGCCAGCTCACCACTCGACGGAGATCAGCCCCAGCATTTT. This sequence encodes CASSPLDGDQPQHF.